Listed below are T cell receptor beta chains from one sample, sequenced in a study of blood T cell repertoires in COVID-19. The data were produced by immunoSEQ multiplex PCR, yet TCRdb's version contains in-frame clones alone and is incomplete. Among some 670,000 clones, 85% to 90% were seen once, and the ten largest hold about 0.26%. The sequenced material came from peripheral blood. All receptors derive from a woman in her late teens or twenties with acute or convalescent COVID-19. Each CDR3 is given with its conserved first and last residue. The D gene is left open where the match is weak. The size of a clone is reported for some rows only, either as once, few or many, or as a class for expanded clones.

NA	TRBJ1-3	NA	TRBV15	TGTGCCACCAGCCCTCCCCGACAGAGGGGAAACACCATATATTTT	CATSPPRQRGNTIYF
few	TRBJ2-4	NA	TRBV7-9	TGTGCCAGCAGCTTAGGGGTGGGCAGCAAAAACATTCAGTACTTC	CASSLGVGSKNIQYF
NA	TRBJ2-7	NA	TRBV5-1	TGCGCCAGCAGCTTGGCCCCAGGGTCCTACGAGCAGTACTTC	CASSLAPGSYEQYF
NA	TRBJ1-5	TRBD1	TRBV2	TGTGCCAGCAGTGTGCAGACAGGGCTTGAACAGCCCCAGCATTTT	CASSVQTGLEQPQHF
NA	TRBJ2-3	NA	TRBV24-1	TGTGCCACCAGTGATCCCGTCAGCACAGATACGCAGTATTTT	CATSDPVSTDTQYF
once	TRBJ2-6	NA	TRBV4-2	TGTGCCAGCAGCCAAGATATAAATTCTGGGGCCAACGTCCTGACTTTC	CASSQDINSGANVLTF
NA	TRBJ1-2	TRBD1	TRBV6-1	TGTGCCAGCAGTGAACGGCGTCAGGGGGCACTCCAGCCCTACTATGGCTACACCTTC	CASSERRQGALQPYYGYTF
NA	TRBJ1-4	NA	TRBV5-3	TGTGCCAGAAGCTCCCCCCGGGGGGCGAAGGGTAGCGAAAAACTGTTTTTT	CARSSPRGAKGSEKLFF
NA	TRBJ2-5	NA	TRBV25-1	TGTGCCAGCAGTGGAGACGGGGTCGGAGAGACCCAGTACTTC	CASSGDGVGETQYF
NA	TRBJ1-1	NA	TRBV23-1	TGCGCCAGCACTACCGCGGAACAGGGAAAGAACACTGAAGCTTTCTTT	CASTTAEQGKNTEAFF
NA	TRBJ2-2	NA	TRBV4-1	TGCGCCAGCAGCCAGGCGGTATTATTTACCGGGGAGCTGTTTTTT	CASSQAVLFTGELFF
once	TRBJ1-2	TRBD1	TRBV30	TGTGCCTGGAGTCCCGGACAGGGTGACTATGGCTACACCTTC	CAWSPGQGDYGYTF
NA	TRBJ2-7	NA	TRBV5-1	TGCGCCAGCACCCTCGACTCCCTTTCCTACGAGCAGTACTTC	CASTLDSLSYEQYF
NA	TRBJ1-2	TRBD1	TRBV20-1	TGCAGTGCTAGTAGGGACAGGGGAACCGGCTACACCTTC	CSASRDRGTGYTF
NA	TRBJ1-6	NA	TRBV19	TGTGCCTCCACATCCTGGGGCCACGAGTCTTCACCCCTCCACTTT	CASTSWGHESSPLHF
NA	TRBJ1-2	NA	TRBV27	TGTGCCAGCAGTCCCCGCGGGAGCCTGGATGGCTACACCTTC	CASSPRGSLDGYTF
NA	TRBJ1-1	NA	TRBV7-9	TGTGCCAGCAGCTTTGACGGGGGGCCGAGTACTGAAGCTTTCTTT	CASSFDGGPSTEAFF
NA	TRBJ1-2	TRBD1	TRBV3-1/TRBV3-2	TGTGCCAGCAGCCACGGACAGGGGGCCGGCTACACCTTC	CASSHGQGAGYTF
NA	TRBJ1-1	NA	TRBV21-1	TGTGCCAGCAGCCCACAGACAGGGGTCGGAATCACTGAAGCTTTCTTT	CASSPQTGVGITEAFF
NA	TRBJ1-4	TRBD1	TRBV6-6	TGTGCCAGCAGTCCTCGCATACTCTGCGACCGGGGACAGGACGATGAAAAACTGTTTTTT	CASSPRILCDRGQDDEKLFF
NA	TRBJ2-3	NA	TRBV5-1	TGCGCCAGCAGCTTGACACCCGGGACAACAGATACGCAGTATTTT	CASSLTPGTTDTQYF
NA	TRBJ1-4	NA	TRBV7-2	TGTGCCAGCTCTCCCATCGGAGCTAATGAAAAACTGTTTTTT	CASSPIGANEKLFF